This TCR beta chain was profiled in a study of identical twins. TCRdb re-analysed the 5' RACE reads in MiXCR, keeping a single row per CDR3 protein. This table has about 330,000 distinct CDR3 sequences, roughly 12% appearing once. V lost 5 bases and J lost 8, with 12 bases in between. The germline V gene has CDR1 SEHNR and CDR2 FQNEAQ (reference sequence). This CDR3 is 13 amino acids long. This sample also belongs to another study, concerning yellow fever vaccine responses in identical twins.

Sequencing input: CD8+ T cells sorted from blood. This receptor was identified in a woman aged 18 to 35 in good health. This sequence joins TRBV7-9 and TRBJ1-4; D is ambiguous. CDR3 sequence: CASSPPAEEKLFF. In DNA form, the CDR3 reads TGTGCCAGCAGCCCCCCTGCGGAAGAAAAACTGTTTTTT. Drawing the rest from reference TRBV7-9 and TRBJ1-4, the complete variable domain is DTGVSQNPRHKITKRGQNVTFRCDPISEHNRLYWYRQTLGQGPEFLTYFQNEAQLEKSRLLSDRFSAERPKGSFSTLEIQRTEQGDSAMYLCASSPPAEEKLFFGSGTQLSVL.